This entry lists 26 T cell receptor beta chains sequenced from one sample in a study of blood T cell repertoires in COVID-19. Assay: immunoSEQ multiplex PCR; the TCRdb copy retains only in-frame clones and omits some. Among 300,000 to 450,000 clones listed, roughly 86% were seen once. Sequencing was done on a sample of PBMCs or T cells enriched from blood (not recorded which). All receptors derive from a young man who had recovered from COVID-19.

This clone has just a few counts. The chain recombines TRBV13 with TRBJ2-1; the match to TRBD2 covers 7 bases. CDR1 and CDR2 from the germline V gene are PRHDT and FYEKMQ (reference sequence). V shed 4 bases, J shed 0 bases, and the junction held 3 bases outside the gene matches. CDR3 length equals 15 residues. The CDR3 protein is CASSSRDYSYNEQFF. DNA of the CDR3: TGTGCCAGCAGCTCCCGGGACTACTCCTACAATGAGCAGTTCTTC. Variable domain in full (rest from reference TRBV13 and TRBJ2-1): AAGVIQSPRHLIKEKRETATLKCYPIPRHDTVYWYQQGPGQDPQFLISFYEKMQSDKGSIPDRFSAQQFSDYHSELNMSSLELGDSALYFCASSSRDYSYNEQFFGPGTRLTVL.

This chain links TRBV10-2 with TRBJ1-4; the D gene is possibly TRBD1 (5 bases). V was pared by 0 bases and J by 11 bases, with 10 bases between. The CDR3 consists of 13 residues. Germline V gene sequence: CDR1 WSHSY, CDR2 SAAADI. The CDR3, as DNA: TGCGCCAGCAGTGAGTCGAGTAAGGGGAAACTGTTTTTT. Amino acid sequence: CASSESSKGKLFF.

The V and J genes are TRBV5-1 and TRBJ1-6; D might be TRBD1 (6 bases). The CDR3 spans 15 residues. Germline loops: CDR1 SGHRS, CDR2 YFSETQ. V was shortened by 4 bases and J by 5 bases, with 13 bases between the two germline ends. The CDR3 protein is CASSRTGNNNSPLHF. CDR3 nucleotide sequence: TGCGCCAGCAGCCGAACAGGGAATAATAATTCACCCCTCCACTTT.

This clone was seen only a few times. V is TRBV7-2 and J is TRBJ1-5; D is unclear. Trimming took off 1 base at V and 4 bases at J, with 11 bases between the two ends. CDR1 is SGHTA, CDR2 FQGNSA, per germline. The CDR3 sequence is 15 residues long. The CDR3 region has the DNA TGTGCCAGCAGCTTAGTCGGCGGGGTGAATCAGCCCCAGCATTTT. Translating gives CASSLVGGVNQPQHF.

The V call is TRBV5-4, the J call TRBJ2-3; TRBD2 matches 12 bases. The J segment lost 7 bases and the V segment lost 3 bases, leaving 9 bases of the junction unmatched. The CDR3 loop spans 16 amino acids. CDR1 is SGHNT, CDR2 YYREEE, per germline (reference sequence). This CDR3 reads CASSSVTSGGPHTQYF. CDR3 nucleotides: TGTGCCAGCAGCTCGGTAACTAGCGGGGGGCCTCATACGCAGTATTTT.

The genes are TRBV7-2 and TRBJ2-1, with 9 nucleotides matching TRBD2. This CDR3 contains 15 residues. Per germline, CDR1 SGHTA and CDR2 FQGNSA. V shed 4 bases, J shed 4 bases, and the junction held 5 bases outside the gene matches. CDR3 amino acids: CASSSSGGSYNEQFF. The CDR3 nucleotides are TGTGCCAGCAGCTCCAGCGGGGGGTCATACAATGAGCAGTTCTTC.

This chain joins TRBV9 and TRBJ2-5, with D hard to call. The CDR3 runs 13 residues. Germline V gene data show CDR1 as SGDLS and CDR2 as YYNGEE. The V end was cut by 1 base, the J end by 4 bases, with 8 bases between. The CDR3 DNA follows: TGTGCCAGCAGCGTACTGCCGGGAGAGACCCAGTACTTC. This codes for CASSVLPGETQYF.

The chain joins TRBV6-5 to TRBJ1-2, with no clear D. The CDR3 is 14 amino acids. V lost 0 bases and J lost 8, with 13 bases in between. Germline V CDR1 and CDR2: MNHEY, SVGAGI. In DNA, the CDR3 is TGTGCCAGCAGTTACTCCCAGAGGGTCGGCGGCTACACCTTC. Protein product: CASSYSQRVGGYTF.

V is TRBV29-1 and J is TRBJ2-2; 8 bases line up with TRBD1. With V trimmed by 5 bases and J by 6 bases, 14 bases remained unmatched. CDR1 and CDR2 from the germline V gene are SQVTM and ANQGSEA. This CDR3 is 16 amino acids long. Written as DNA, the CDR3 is TGCAGCGTTTTCGGGGGCAGGGGGCATTGGGCCGGGGAGCTGTTTTTT. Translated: CSVFGGRGHWAGELFF.

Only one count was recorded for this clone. CDR3 coding DNA: TGTGCCATCAGCCCCCGGGACAACACAGATACGCAGTATTTT. It specifies CAISPRDNTDTQYF. The chain joins TRBV10-3 to TRBJ2-3, with D perhaps matching TRBD1 (6 bases). Trimming pared 6 bases from V and 2 bases from J, leaving 12 bases between. Germline CDR1 and CDR2: ENHRY and SYGVKD. CDR3 length equals 14 residues.

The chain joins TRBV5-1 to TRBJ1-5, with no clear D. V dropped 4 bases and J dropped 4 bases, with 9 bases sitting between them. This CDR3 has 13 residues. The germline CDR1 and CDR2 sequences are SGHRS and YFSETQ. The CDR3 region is CASSAFENQPQHF. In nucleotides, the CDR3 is TGCGCCAGCAGCGCCTTCGAGAATCAGCCCCAGCATTTT.

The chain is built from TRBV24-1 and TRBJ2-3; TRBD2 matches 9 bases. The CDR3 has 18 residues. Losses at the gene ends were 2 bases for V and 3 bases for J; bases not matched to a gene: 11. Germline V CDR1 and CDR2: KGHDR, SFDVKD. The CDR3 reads CATSDSGGLAGMTDTQYF. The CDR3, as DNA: TGTGCCACCAGTGATTCGGGGGGGCTAGCGGGGATGACAGATACGCAGTATTTT.

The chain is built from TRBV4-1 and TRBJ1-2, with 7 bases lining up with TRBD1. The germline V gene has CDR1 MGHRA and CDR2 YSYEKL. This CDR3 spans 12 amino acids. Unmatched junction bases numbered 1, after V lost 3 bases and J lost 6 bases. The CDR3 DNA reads TGCGCCAGCAGCCAGGGACAGAATGGCTACACCTTC. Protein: CASSQGQNGYTF.

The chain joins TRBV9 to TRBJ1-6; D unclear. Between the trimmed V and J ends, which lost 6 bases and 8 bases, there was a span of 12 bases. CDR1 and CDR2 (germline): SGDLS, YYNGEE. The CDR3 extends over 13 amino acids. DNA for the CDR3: TGTGCCAGCAACCGGCAGGAGGATTCACCCCTCCACTTT. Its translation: CASNRQEDSPLHF.

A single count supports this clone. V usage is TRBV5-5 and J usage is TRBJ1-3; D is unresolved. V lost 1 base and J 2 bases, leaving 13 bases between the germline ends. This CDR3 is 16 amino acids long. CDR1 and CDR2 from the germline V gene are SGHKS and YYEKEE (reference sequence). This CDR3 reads CASSLSSGSTGNTIYF. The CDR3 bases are TGTGCCAGCAGCTTGTCATCGGGGTCGACTGGAAACACCATATATTTT. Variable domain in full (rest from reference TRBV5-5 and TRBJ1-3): DAGVTQSPTHLIKTRGQQVTLRCSPISGHKSVSWYQQVLGQGPQFIFQYYEKEERGRGNFPDRFSARQFPNYSSELNVNALLLGDSALYLCASSLSSGSTGNTIYFGEGSWLTVV.

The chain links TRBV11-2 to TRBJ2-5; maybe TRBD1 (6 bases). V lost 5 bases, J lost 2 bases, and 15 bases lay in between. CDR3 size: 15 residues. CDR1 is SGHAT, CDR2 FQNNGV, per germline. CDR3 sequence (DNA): TGTGCCAGCAGCCTCTCAAGGGGGTCACAAGAGACCCAGTACTTC. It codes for CASSLSRGSQETQYF. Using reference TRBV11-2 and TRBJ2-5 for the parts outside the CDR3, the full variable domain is EAGVAQSPRYKIIEKRQSVAFWCNPISGHATLYWYQQILGQGPKLLIQFQNNGVVDDSQLPKDRFSAERLKGVDSTLKIQPAKLEDSAVYLCASSLSRGSQETQYFGPGTRLLVL.

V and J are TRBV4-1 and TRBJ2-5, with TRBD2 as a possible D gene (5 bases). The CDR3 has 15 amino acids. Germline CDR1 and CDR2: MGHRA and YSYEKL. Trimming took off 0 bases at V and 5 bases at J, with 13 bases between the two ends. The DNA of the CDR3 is TGCGCCAGCAGCCAAGATGAAGCGGACGTGGAGACCCAGTACTTC. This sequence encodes CASSQDEADVETQYF.

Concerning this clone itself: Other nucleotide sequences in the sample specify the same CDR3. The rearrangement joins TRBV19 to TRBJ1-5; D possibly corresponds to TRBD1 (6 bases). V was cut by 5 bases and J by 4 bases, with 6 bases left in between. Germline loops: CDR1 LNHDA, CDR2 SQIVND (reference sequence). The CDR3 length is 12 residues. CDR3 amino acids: CASSQGNQPQHF. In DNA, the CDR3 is TGTGCCAGTAGTCAGGGGAATCAGCCCCAGCATTTT. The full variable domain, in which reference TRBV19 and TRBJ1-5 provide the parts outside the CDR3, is DGGITQSPKYLFRKEGQNVTLSCEQNLNHDAMYWYRQDPGQGLRLIYYSQIVNDFQKGDIAEGYSVSREKKESFPLTVTSAQKNPTAFYLCASSQGNQPQHFGDGTRLSIL.

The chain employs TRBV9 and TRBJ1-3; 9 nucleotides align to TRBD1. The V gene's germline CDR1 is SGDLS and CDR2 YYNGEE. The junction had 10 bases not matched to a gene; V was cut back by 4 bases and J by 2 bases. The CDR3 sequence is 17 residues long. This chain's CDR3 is CASSSRQGEGTGNTIYF. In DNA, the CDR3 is TGTGCCAGCAGCTCGAGACAGGGGGAGGGAACTGGAAACACCATATATTTT.

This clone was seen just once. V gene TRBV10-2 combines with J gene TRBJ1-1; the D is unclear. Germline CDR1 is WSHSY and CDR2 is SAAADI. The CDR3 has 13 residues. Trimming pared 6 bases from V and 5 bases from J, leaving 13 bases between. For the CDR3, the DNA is TGCGCCAGCAGAGGCACGTCGGGAACTGAAGCTTTCTTT. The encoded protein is CASRGTSGTEAFF.

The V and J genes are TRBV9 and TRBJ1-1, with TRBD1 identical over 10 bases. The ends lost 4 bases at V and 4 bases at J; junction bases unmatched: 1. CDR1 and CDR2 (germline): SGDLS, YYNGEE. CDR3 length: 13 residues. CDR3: CASSWTGGTEAFF. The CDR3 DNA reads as TGTGCCAGCAGCTGGACAGGGGGCACTGAAGCTTTCTTT.

CDR3 nucleotides: TGTGCCAGCAGCCAGGACAGTAACATTCAGTACTTC. Translating gives CASSQDSNIQYF. The chain links TRBV7-9 to TRBJ2-4; D perhaps matches TRBD1 (6 bases). Germline V gene lookup returns CDR1 SEHNR and CDR2 FQNEAQ (reference sequence). CDR3 length equals 12 residues. Trimming cost V 5 bases and J 7 bases, with 9 bases left between them.

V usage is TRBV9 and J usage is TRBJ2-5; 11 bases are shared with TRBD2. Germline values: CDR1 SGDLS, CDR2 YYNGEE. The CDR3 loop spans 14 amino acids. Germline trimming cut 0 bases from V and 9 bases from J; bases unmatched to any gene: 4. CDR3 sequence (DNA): TGTGCCAGCAGCGTAGTAACTAGCGGGGGCCCCCAGTACTTC. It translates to CASSVVTSGGPQYF.

For the CDR3, the DNA is TGTGCCAGCTCACCAGGCGGGGGAAGCACAGATACGCAGTATTTT. It translates to CASSPGGGSTDTQYF. The chain recombines TRBV18 with TRBJ2-3; 7 bases map to TRBD2. CDR3 length equals 15 residues. Looked up from germline, CDR1 is KGHSH and CDR2 is LQKENI. V lost 2 bases and J lost 0; bases outside the gene matches: 2. Full variable domain (rest looked up from reference TRBV18 and TRBJ2-3): NAGVMQNPRHLVRRRGQEARLRCSPMKGHSHVYWYRQLPEEGLKFMVYLQKENIIDESGMPKERFSAEFPKEGPSILRIQQVVRGDSAAYFCASSPGGGSTDTQYFGPGTRLTVL.

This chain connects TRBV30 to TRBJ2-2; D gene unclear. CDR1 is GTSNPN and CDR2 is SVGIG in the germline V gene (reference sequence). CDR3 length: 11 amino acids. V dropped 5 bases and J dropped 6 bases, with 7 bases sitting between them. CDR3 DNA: TGTGCCTGGGTACAAGCCGGGGAGCTGTTTTTT. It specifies CAWVQAGELFF.

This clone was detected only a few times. The CDR3 nucleotides read TGTGCCATCATTTCAGGGGCATATGGCTACACCTTC. Translation gives CAIISGAYGYTF. The chain couples TRBV10-3 to TRBJ1-2, with D tentatively TRBD1 (6 bases). The V gene lost 7 bases and the J gene lost 5 bases, with 11 bases spanning the gap. Germline V gene lookup returns CDR1 ENHRY and CDR2 SYGVKD. The CDR3 totals 12 residues.